The 8 T cell receptor beta chains below all came from one sample that was sequenced in a study of blood T cell repertoires in COVID-19. Only in-frame clones appear in the TCRdb table, and some are missing; sequencing was by immunoSEQ multiplex PCR. Of approximately 240,000 clones in the sample, 65% to 85% are singletons; the top ten hold roughly 4%. Source material: peripheral blood. These TCRs come from a middle-aged woman with active or convalescent COVID-19.

The J gene is TRBJ1-1, the V gene TRBV10-3; D is possibly TRBD1 (5 bases). Trimming cost V 10 bases and J 1 base, with 13 bases left between them. Germline-derived CDR1 and CDR2 are ENHRY and SYGVKD. This CDR3 is built from 13 residues. CDR3 protein: CATAKGQNTEAFF. DNA of the CDR3: TGTGCCACGGCGAAGGGGCAGAACACTGAAGCTTTCTTT.

This clone was picked up one time. The CDR3 sequence is CASSSRKGPREGYTF. CDR3 in DNA: TGTGCCAGCAGCTCCAGGAAGGGCCCTAGGGAGGGCTACACCTTC. The rearrangement links TRBV7-8 to TRBJ1-2; D not certain. CDR1 and CDR2 (germline): SGHVS, FQNEAQ. V was pared by 4 bases and J by 8 bases, with 20 bases between. CDR3 size: 15 residues.

This clone was observed once. The V and J genes are TRBV10-3 and TRBJ1-3; 7 bases agree with TRBD1. The length of the CDR3 is 14 residues. V shed 7 bases and J 1 base; nucleotides not matched to a gene: 4. Germline-derived CDR1 and CDR2 are ENHRY and SYGVKD. CDR3 nucleotide sequence: TGTGCCATCACCGAGACAGGGTCTGGAAACACCATATATTTT. Protein product: CAITETGSGNTIYF.

The chain couples TRBV2 to TRBJ1-3, with 10 nucleotides matching TRBD1. Germline-derived CDR1 and CDR2 are SNHLY and FYNNEI. J lost 2 bases, V lost 4 bases, and 2 bases had no gene match. This CDR3 is 15 amino acids long. CDR3: CASSVGQGAGNTIYF. The CDR3 region has the DNA TGTGCCAGCAGTGTAGGACAGGGGGCTGGAAACACCATATATTTT.

The rearrangement links TRBV7-3 to TRBJ2-2; TRBD1 is a possible D gene (6 bases). V was shortened by 5 bases and J by 1 base, with 11 bases between the two germline ends. Germline assignment: CDR1 SGHTA and CDR2 FQGTGA. The CDR3 extends over 15 amino acids. Here the CDR3 reads CASSIGTLNTGELFF. As DNA, the CDR3 is TGTGCCAGCAGCATCGGGACACTGAACACCGGGGAGCTGTTTTTT.

V gene TRBV4-2 combines with J gene TRBJ2-3; no firm D call. V was shortened by 6 bases and J by 0 bases, with 10 bases between the two germline ends. This CDR3 is built from 14 residues. Germline CDR1 reads LGHNA; CDR2 reads YNFKEQ. In DNA, the CDR3 is TGTGCCAGCAGTTACGGTACTAGCACAGATACGCAGTATTTT. As protein: CASSYGTSTDTQYF.

This chain joins TRBV9 and TRBJ2-7, with D perhaps TRBD1 (7 bases). Trimming took off 0 bases at V and 3 bases at J, with 13 bases between the two ends. The CDR3 is 15 residues long. The germline V gene encodes CDR1 SGDLS and CDR2 YYNGEE. The CDR3 protein is CASSVAGGTNYEQYF. CDR3 bases: TGTGCCAGCAGCGTAGCAGGGGGGACAAACTACGAGCAGTACTTC. The full variable domain, in which reference TRBV9 and TRBJ2-7 provide the parts outside the CDR3, is DSGVTQTPKHLITATGQRVTLRCSPRSGDLSVYWYQQSLDQGLQFLIQYYNGEERAKGNILERFSAQQFPDLHSELNLSSLELGDSALYFCASSVAGGTNYEQYFGPGTRLTVT.

This sequence joins TRBV6-6 and TRBJ1-1; tentative D call: TRBD1 (5 bases). Germline-derived CDR1 and CDR2 are MNHNY and SVGAGI (reference sequence). Trimming cost V 6 bases and J 11 bases, with 16 bases left between them. The CDR3 contains 12 residues. CDR3 coding DNA: TGTGCCAGCAGCCCGACAGTCGCCTCTGCTTTCTTT. This encodes CASSPTVASAFF.